The 27 T cell receptor beta chains given below trace back to one sample, sequenced in a study of cytomegalovirus exposure and HLA in healthy donors. TCRdb's table, derived via immunoSEQ multiplex PCR, lists solely in-frame clones and lacks some. This table holds 200,000 or so clones, more than 75% found once. Sequences were obtained from PBMCs. These receptors all come from a young woman in good health and CMV-seropositive.

This chain uses TRBV10-1 with TRBJ2-3; TRBD2 might be the D (6 bases). This CDR3 has 14 amino acids. CDR1 WNHNN and CDR2 SYGVQD come from the germline V gene (reference sequence). V was cut by 0 bases and J by 5 bases, with 9 bases left in between. CDR3 amino acids: CASSESTGVDTQYF. DNA for the CDR3: TGCGCCAGCAGTGAGTCGACGGGAGTAGATACGCAGTATTTT.

This chain uses TRBV28 with TRBJ2-3; D gene unclear. Per germline, CDR1 MDHEN and CDR2 SYDVKM. Trimming took off 5 bases at V and 2 bases at J, with 8 bases between the two ends. The CDR3 runs 13 residues. The CDR3 sequence: CASSLVPTDTQYF. The CDR3 bases are TGTGCCAGCAGTCTAGTACCCACAGATACGCAGTATTTT.

V and J are TRBV28 and TRBJ2-1; 7 positions match TRBD2. The CDR3 is made up of 13 amino acids. Germline V lookup: CDR1 MDHEN, CDR2 SYDVKM. The junction had 10 bases not matched to a gene; V was cut back by 7 bases and J by 10 bases. In nucleotides, the CDR3 is TGTGCCAGCACCCTGGCGGGAGCGCGGGAGCAGTTCTTC. This codes for CASTLAGAREQFF.

This rearrangement joins TRBV30 to TRBJ2-1; TRBD1 is a possible D gene (6 bases). Germline lookup yields CDR1 GTSNPN and CDR2 SVGIG (reference sequence). The CDR3 contains 15 residues. Deletions cut 4 bases from V and 0 bases from J, with 13 bases between. This CDR3 reads CAWILTGFSYNEQFF. The CDR3 DNA follows: TGTGCCTGGATCTTAACAGGGTTCTCCTACAATGAGCAGTTCTTC.

The rearrangement uses TRBV30 and TRBJ1-5; 7 bases line up with TRBD1. CDR1 and CDR2 (germline): GTSNPN, SVGIG (reference sequence). This CDR3 is built from 13 residues. Trimming cost V 2 bases and J 2 bases; bases outside gene matches: 0. The DNA for the CDR3 is TGTGCCTGGAGTACAGGGGGCAATCAGCCCCAGCATTTT. Its protein is CAWSTGGNQPQHF.

This clone was seen only a few times. The V gene is TRBV28, the J gene TRBJ2-7; tentative D call: TRBD2 (5 bases). Trimming took off 5 bases at V and 3 bases at J, with 17 bases between the two ends. The CDR3 totals 15 residues. The germline V gene has CDR1 MDHEN and CDR2 SYDVKM. CDR3: CASSPTLIRDYEQYF. The CDR3 nucleotides read TGTGCCAGCAGTCCTACCCTAATCCGGGACTACGAGCAGTACTTC.

The chain combines TRBV2 with TRBJ2-7; the match to TRBD2 covers 13 bases. Germline-derived CDR1 and CDR2 are SNHLY and FYNNEI. V gave up 9 bases and J gave up 2 bases; unmatched junction bases: 7. The CDR3 runs to 15 residues. CDR3 residues: CASKRLAGGPYEQYF. For the CDR3, the DNA is TGTGCCAGTAAAAGACTAGCGGGAGGCCCCTACGAGCAGTACTTC. The full variable domain, rest sourced from reference TRBV2 and TRBJ2-7, is EPEVTQTPSHQVTQMGQEVILRCVPISNHLYFYWYRQILGQKVEFLVSFYNNEISEKSEIFDDQFSVERPDGSNFTLKIRSTKLEDSAMYFCASKRLAGGPYEQYFGPGTRLTVT.

This clone has a count of ten or more. The V gene is TRBV5-1, the J gene TRBJ2-2; TRBD2 matches at 7 bases. Germline V CDR1 and CDR2: SGHRS, YFSETQ. The length of the CDR3 is 15 residues. The V segment lost 2 bases and the J segment 4 bases; nucleotides outside the gene matches: 5. CDR3 sequence: CASSFPSGGTGELFF. The CDR3 DNA follows: TGCGCCAGCAGCTTTCCTAGCGGAGGCACCGGGGAGCTGTTTTTT.

The chain links TRBV2 to TRBJ2-1; 8 nucleotides line up with TRBD2. Losses at the gene ends were 5 bases for V and 4 bases for J; bases not matched to a gene: 10. Germline V gene lookup returns CDR1 SNHLY and CDR2 FYNNEI. The length of the CDR3 is 16 residues. CDR3 in DNA: TGTGCCAGCAGTTCTCAACTAGCGGCCTTTTACAATGAGCAGTTCTTC. Amino acids: CASSSQLAAFYNEQFF.

This chain joins TRBV28 and TRBJ1-2; D is unresolved. CDR3 size: 14 residues. Trimming left V 3 bases short and J 6 bases short, with 14 bases between. CDR1 MDHEN and CDR2 SYDVKM come from the germline V gene. The CDR3 region is CASSFPSARDGYTF. The CDR3 bases are TGTGCCAGCAGTTTCCCGTCCGCTCGGGATGGCTACACCTTC.

The chain links TRBV9 to TRBJ1-3, with 9 bases aligning to TRBD1. Germline CDR1 and CDR2: SGDLS and YYNGEE. The CDR3 has 14 amino acids. V shed 3 bases and J 4 bases; nucleotides not matched to a gene: 2. Here the CDR3 DNA reads TGTGCCAGCAGCGCGGGACAGGGAGGAAACACCATATATTTT. This encodes CASSAGQGGNTIYF.

The chain employs TRBV29-1 and TRBJ1-2; D possibly corresponds to TRBD1 (5 bases). The V and J ends lost 3 bases and 6 bases respectively, with 8 bases between them. The CDR3 contains 11 residues. Per the germline V gene, CDR1 is SQVTM and CDR2 is ANQGSEA. In DNA form, the CDR3 reads TGCAGCGTTGATGCCAGGGATGGCTACACCTTC. It codes for CSVDARDGYTF.

The chain is built from TRBV11-2 and TRBJ2-7; the match to TRBD1 covers 8 bases. Germline values: CDR1 SGHAT, CDR2 FQNNGV. This CDR3 contains 15 residues. The V and J ends lost 5 bases and 3 bases, in that order; junction bases with no gene match: 9. CDR3 sequence reads: CASSPPRTGNYEQYF. DNA of the CDR3: TGTGCCAGCAGCCCTCCCAGGACAGGGAACTACGAGCAGTACTTC.

The J gene is TRBJ2-5, the V gene TRBV10-1, with 7 bases matching TRBD1. After removal of 5 bases from V and 5 bases from J, the junction contained 5 bases not matched to a gene. Germline V gene data show CDR1 as WNHNN and CDR2 as SYGVQD (reference sequence). CDR3 length: 13 amino acids. As DNA, the CDR3 is TGCGCCAGCAGTCAGGGGGTTTTGGAGACCCAGTACTTC. This encodes CASSQGVLETQYF.

This chain connects TRBV14 to TRBJ1-1; D remains ambiguous. The germline CDR1 and CDR2 sequences are SGHDN and FVKESK. The germline V and J ends were trimmed by 4 bases and 2 bases, with 11 bases remaining between them. CDR3 length: 14 residues. The CDR3 DNA is TGTGCCAGCAGCCGGTACGGGATCAACACTGAAGCTTTCTTT. It yields the protein CASSRYGINTEAFF.

The chain is built from TRBV30 and TRBJ1-2; tentatively, D is TRBD1 (5 bases). CDR3 length equals 16 residues. V was clipped by 5 bases and J by 0 bases, with 19 bases between them. Germline V gives CDR1 GTSNPN, CDR2 SVGIG (reference sequence). The CDR3 here is CAWDPGSVYSNYGYTF. The CDR3 bases are TGTGCCTGGGATCCAGGGTCAGTGTACTCTAACTATGGCTACACCTTC.

The V and J genes are TRBV2 and TRBJ2-1; 8 nucleotides agree with TRBD2. In germline, CDR1 is SNHLY, CDR2 FYNNEI. This CDR3 comprises 15 residues. Trimming removed 8 bases from V and 8 bases from J; junction bases left unmatched: 14. CDR3 in DNA: TGTGCCAGCTCCTCCTCGGGTACGGGAGGGGATGAGCAGTTCTTC. It is translated as CASSSSGTGGDEQFF.

This clone was found once. CDR3 DNA: TGCAGCGTTCTAAAGGTGGCAGGGGGGACAGATACGCAGTATTTT. The encoded protein is CSVLKVAGGTDTQYF. The chain is built from TRBV29-1 and TRBJ2-3; perhaps TRBD1 as D (7 bases). The CDR3 consists of 15 residues. Per the germline V gene, CDR1 is SQVTM and CDR2 is ANQGSEA. The V end lost 5 bases, the J end lost 3 bases, and 18 bases lay between the germline ends.

V usage is TRBV5-1 and J usage is TRBJ1-2, with D perhaps TRBD1 (6 bases). V lost 1 base, J lost 8 bases, and 12 bases lay in between. The CDR3 sequence is 13 residues long. Germline-derived CDR1 and CDR2 are SGHRS and YFSETQ. CDR3 amino acids: CASSLSQGGGYTF. Here the CDR3 DNA reads TGCGCCAGCAGCTTGTCACAGGGAGGGGGCTACACCTTC.

V usage is TRBV27 and J usage is TRBJ1-5; the match to TRBD1 covers 7 bases. This CDR3 is built from 17 residues. V was pared by 5 bases and J by 7 bases, with 17 bases of the junction left unmatched. CDR1 is MNHEY and CDR2 is SMNVEV in the germline V gene (reference sequence). CDR3 DNA: TGTGCCAGCAGTAAACAGCTAAGCACAGGGGTTTGGCAGCCCCAGCATTTT. Protein sequence: CASSKQLSTGVWQPQHF.

The J gene is TRBJ2-5, the V gene TRBV5-1; the match to TRBD2 covers 15 bases. The V gene's germline CDR1 is SGHRS and CDR2 YFSETQ. V lost 4 bases, J lost 5 bases, and 6 bases stayed unmatched. The CDR3 loop spans 16 amino acids. The CDR3 protein is CASSTGLAGGGETQYF. The CDR3 nucleotides read TGCGCCAGCAGCACGGGACTAGCGGGAGGCGGGGAGACCCAGTACTTC. The full variable domain, its missing parts supplied by reference TRBV5-1 and TRBJ2-5, is KAGVTQTPRYLIKTRGQQVTLSCSPISGHRSVSWYQQTPGQGLQFLFEYFSETQRNKGNFPGRFSGRQFSNSRSEMNVSTLELGDSALYLCASSTGLAGGGETQYFGPGTRLLVL.

The chain links TRBV6-5 to TRBJ2-2; D gene unclear. Between the trimmed V and J ends, which lost 8 bases and 5 bases, there was a span of 12 bases. The CDR3 contains 13 residues. CDR1 is MNHEY and CDR2 is SVGAGI in the germline V gene. The DNA for the CDR3 is TGTGCCAGCCAGTTTGGCAGGACCGGGGAGCTGTTTTTT. Encoded protein: CASQFGRTGELFF.

This sequence joins TRBV27 and TRBJ2-7; no clear D. V dropped 4 bases and J dropped 2 bases, with 9 bases sitting between them. This CDR3 spans 13 amino acids. CDR1 and CDR2 from the germline V gene are MNHEY and SMNVEV (reference sequence). This chain's CDR3 is CASSSAAPYEQYF. CDR3 DNA sequence: TGTGCCAGCAGTTCCGCGGCCCCCTACGAGCAGTACTTC.

The chain uses TRBV25-1 and TRBJ2-7, with TRBD1 as a possible D gene (5 bases). V lost 5 bases to trimming and J lost 9 bases, with 14 bases between them. This CDR3 contains 12 residues. The germline V gene has CDR1 MGHDK and CDR2 SYGVNS. CDR3: CASSTGSGGQYF. The CDR3 bases are TGTGCCAGCAGTACAGGTTCAGGCGGGCAGTACTTC.

The gene calls are TRBV4-2 and TRBJ2-7; 7 bases map to TRBD2. Germline CDR1 LGHNA, CDR2 YNFKEQ. The CDR3 runs to 14 residues. Germline trimming cut 1 base from V and 3 bases from J; bases unmatched to any gene: 3. DNA for the CDR3: TGTGCCAGCAGCCAAGCGGGAGGAGGCTACGAGCAGTACTTC. Encoded protein: CASSQAGGGYEQYF.

This rearrangement joins TRBV19 to TRBJ1-5, with D possibly being TRBD1 (6 bases). There are 14 residues in the CDR3. Germline V gives CDR1 LNHDA, CDR2 SQIVND (reference sequence). V lost 4 bases to trimming and J lost 8 bases, with 15 bases between them. The CDR3 coding sequence is TGTGCCAGTAGTAATGGGCAGGGGTGGGAGCCCCAGCATTTT. Encoded protein: CASSNGQGWEPQHF.

The rearrangement joins TRBV13 to TRBJ2-1; no clear D gene. Germline-derived CDR1 and CDR2 are PRHDT and FYEKMQ (reference sequence). With 0 bases removed from V and 10 bases from J, the gap between germline ends came to 7 bases. The CDR3 covers 12 residues. CDR3 DNA: TGTGCCAGCAGCTTAGGTGAACGGGAGCAGTTCTTC. Protein: CASSLGEREQFF.